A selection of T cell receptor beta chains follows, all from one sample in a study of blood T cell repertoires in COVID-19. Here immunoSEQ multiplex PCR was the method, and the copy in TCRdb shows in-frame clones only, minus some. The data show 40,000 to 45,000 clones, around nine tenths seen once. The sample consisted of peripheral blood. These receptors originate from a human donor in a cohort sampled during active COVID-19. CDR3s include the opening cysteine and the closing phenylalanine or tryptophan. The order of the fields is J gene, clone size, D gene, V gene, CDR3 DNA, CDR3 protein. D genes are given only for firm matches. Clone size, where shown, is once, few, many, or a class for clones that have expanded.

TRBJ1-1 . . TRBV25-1 TGTGCCAGCAGTCCTGGGAGGGGCAGGGAAGCTTTCTTT CASSPGRGREAFF
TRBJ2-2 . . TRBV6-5 TGTGCCAGCACCCCCTTTATTGACACCGGGGAGCTGTTTTTT CASTPFIDTGELFF
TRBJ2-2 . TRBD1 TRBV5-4 TGTGCCAGCAGCTTAAAGCACAGGGGGCCCACCGGGGAGCTGTTTTTT CASSLKHRGPTGELFF
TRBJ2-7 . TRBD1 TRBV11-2 TGTGCCAGCAGCTTGCGGACAGGGGGCGGCTCAGTCCAGAACTACGAGCAGTACTTC CASSLRTGGGSVQNYEQYF
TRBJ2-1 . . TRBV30 TGTGCCTGGAGTCCAGATAGCGGTAGTATGACCAATGAGCAGTTCTTC CAWSPDSGSMTNEQFF
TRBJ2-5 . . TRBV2 TGTGCCAGCAGCCCGGGACTCCCCAAAGAGACCCAGTACTTC CASSPGLPKETQYF
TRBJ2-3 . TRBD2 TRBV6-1 TGTGCCAGCAGTGAAGGAGCGGGAGGGCCCACAGATACGCAGTATTTT CASSEGAGGPTDTQYF
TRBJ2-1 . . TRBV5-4 TGTGCCAGCAGCACCGAACTAGGCAATGAGCAGTTCTTC CASSTELGNEQFF
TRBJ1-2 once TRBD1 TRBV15 TGTGCCACCAGCAGAGGGGGACAGGCTGACTATGGCTACACCTTC CATSRGGQADYGYTF
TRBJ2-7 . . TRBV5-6 TGTGCCAGCAGCTTGGCCGGCGGGTTTGGGCGTAGCGAGCAGTACTTC CASSLAGGFGRSEQYF
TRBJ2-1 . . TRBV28 TGTGCCAGCAGTTTATGGCAACGAGCGGACAATGAGCAGTTCTTC CASSLWQRADNEQFF
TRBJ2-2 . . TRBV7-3 TGTGCCAGCAGCTTTAATGTCGTCGGGGAGCTGTTTTTT CASSFNVVGELFF
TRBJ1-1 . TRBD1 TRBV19 TGTGCCAGTAGTGCAAAGGACAGGGGTGGAGCTTTCTTT CASSAKDRGGAFF
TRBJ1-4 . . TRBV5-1 TGCGCCAGCTGTCTTGTCGGCGGTAACCTTAATGAAAAACTGTTTTTT CASCLVGGNLNEKLFF
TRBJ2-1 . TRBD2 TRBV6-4 TGTGCCAGCAGTGTCGATCTAGCGGGGTATGAGCAGTTCTTC CASSVDLAGYEQFF
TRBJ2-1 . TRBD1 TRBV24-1 TGTGCCACCGTGGACAGGGGCGATGAGCAGTTCTTC CATVDRGDEQFF
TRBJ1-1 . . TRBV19 TGTGCCAGTAGTACCCAGGGTTTCGCTGAAGCTTTCTTT CASSTQGFAEAFF
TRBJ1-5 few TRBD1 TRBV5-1 TGCGCCAGCAGCTTGACCGGGACAGGGCAAGGTCAGCCCCAGCATTTT CASSLTGTGQGQPQHF
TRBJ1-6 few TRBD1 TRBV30 TGTGCCTGGAGTCGGAGGACAGGTAGTTCACCCCTCCACTTT CAWSRRTGSSPLHF
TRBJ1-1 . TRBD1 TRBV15 TGTGCCACCAGCAGAGATTCGGCCAGGGGGACTGAAGCTTTCTTT CATSRDSARGTEAFF
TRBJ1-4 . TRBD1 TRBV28 TGTGCCAGCAGTTCCACAGGGGTCTTTTTTATTGAAAAACTGTTTTTT CASSSTGVFFIEKLFF
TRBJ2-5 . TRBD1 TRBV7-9 TGTGCCAGCAGCTCATACAGGGGGCTCGGGGAGACCCAGTACTTC CASSSYRGLGETQYF
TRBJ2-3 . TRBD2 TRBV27 TGTGCCAGCAGTCTAGCGGGTTTGTCAGATACGCAGTATTTT CASSLAGLSDTQYF
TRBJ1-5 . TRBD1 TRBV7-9 TGTGCCAGCAGCTTAGGGGGACAGAATCAGCCCCAGCATTTT CASSLGGQNQPQHF